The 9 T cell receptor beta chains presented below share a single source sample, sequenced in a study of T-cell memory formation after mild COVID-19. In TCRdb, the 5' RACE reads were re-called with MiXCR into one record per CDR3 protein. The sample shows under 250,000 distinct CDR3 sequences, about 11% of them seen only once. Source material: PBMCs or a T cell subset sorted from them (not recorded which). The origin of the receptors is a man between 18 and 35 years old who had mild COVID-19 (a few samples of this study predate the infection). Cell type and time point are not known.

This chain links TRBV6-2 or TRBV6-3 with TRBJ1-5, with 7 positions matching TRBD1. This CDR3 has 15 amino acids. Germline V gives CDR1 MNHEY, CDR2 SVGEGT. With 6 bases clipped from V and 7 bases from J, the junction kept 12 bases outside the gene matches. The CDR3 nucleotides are TGTGCCAGCAGCCCACACGACAGGGAAATACAGCCCCAGCATTTT. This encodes CASSPHDREIQPQHF.

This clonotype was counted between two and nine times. CDR3 region: CASSYGSGGVLYEQYF. DNA for the CDR3: TGTGCCAGCAGTTACGGGAGCGGGGGGGTACTGTACGAGCAGTACTTC. V is TRBV6-5 and J is TRBJ2-7, with 10 nucleotides matching TRBD2. The germline CDR1 and CDR2 sequences are MNHEY and SVGAGI. The CDR3 contains 16 residues. The V segment lost 2 bases and the J segment 4 bases; nucleotides outside the gene matches: 8.

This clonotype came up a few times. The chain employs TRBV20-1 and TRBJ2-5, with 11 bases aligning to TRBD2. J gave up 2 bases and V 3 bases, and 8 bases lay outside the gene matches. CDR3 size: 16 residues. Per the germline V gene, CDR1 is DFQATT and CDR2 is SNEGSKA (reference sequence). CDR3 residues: CSARPGLAELQETQYF. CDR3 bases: TGCAGTGCTAGGCCGGGACTAGCGGAATTACAAGAGACCCAGTACTTC.

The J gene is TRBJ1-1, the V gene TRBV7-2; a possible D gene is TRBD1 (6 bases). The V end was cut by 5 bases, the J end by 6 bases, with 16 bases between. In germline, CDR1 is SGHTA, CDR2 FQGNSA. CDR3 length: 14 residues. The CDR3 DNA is TGTGCCAGCAGCCGCGACAGCAGGGGCTCTGAAGCTTTCTTT. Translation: CASSRDSRGSEAFF.

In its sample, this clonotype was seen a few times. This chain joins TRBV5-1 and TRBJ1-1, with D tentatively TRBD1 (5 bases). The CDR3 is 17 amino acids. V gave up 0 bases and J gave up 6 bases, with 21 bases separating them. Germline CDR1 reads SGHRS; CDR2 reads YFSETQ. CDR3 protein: CASSLAGRGRPGAEAFF. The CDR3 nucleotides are TGCGCCAGCAGCTTGGCGGGTAGGGGTCGTCCGGGCGCTGAAGCTTTCTTT.

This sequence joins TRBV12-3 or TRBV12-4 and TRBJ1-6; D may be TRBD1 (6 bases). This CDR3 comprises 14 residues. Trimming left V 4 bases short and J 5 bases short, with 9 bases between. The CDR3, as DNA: TGTGCCAGCAGTTCAGACAGGCATAATTCACCCCTCCACTTT. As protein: CASSSDRHNSPLHF.

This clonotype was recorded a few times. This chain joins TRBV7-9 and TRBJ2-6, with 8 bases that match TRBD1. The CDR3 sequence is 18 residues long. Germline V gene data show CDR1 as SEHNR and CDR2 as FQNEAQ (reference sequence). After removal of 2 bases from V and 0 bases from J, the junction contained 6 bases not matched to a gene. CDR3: CASSLWTGSLSGANVLTF. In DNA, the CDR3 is TGTGCCAGCAGCTTATGGACAGGGAGTCTCTCTGGGGCCAACGTCCTGACTTTC.

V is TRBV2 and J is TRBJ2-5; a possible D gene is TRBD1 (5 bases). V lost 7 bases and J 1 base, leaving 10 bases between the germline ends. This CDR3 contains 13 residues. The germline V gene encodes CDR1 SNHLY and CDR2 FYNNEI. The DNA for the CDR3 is TGTGCCAGCATTAGACAGCCCCAAGAGACCCAGTACTTC. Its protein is CASIRQPQETQYF.

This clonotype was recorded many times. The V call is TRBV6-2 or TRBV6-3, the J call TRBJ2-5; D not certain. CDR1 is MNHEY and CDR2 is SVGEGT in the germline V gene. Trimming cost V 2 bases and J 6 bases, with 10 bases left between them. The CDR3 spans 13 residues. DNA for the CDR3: TGTGCCAGCAGTTACAGTAACGGGCAGACCCAGTACTTC. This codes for CASSYSNGQTQYF.